This TCR beta chain was observed in a study of monozygotic twins with inflammatory bowel disease. Each CDR3 protein gets one entry in TCRdb, which reprocessed the 5' RACE reads and gives no DNA. The table for this sample gives about 160,000 distinct CDR3 sequences. The CDR3 runs to 15 residues. CDR1 is SGHTA, CDR2 FQGNSA, per germline. The receptor comes from a human donor with ulcerative colitis or Crohn's disease, or a healthy co-twin of an affected twin (not recorded which). Sequenced input: blood. V and J are TRBV7-2 and TRBJ2-7; TCRdb's assignment of TRBD1 cannot be checked, as there is no DNA. CDR3 residues: CASSFGKGMGYEQYF.